The 25 T cell receptor beta chains listed next were all sequenced from one sample in a study of response to subunit inactivated influenza vaccine. TCRdb called the RT-PCR reads again in MiXCR, with one record for every CDR3 protein. The sample has fewer than 550,000 distinct CDR3 sequences; roughly 25% are singletons. The sequenced sample was CD4+ T cells sorted from PBMCs, obtained approximately 5 days after vaccination. These receptors came from a man aged 45-65 years who received an inactivated influenza vaccine.

This clonotype was observed a few times. The V gene is TRBV6-5, the J gene TRBJ1-5, with TRBD1 as a possible D gene (6 bases). CDR3 size: 14 residues. Looked up from germline, CDR1 is MNHEY and CDR2 is SVGAGI. The V end lost 4 bases, the J end lost 5 bases, and 12 bases lay between the germline ends. The CDR3, as DNA: TGTGCCAGCAGTTTATCAGGGGATTATCAGCCCCAGCATTTT. It translates to CASSLSGDYQPQHF.

This clonotype has only a few counts. The chain recombines TRBV5-5 with TRBJ2-1; TRBD1 aligns across 10 bases. The germline CDR1 and CDR2 sequences are SGHKS and YYEKEE (reference sequence). Unmatched junction bases numbered 6, after V lost 3 bases and J lost 6 bases. The CDR3 spans 15 residues. CDR3 protein: CASSSGQGNFNEQFF. CDR3 nucleotide sequence: TGTGCCAGCAGCTCGGGACAGGGGAATTTCAATGAGCAGTTCTTC.

This clonotype was seen a handful of times. This chain connects TRBV7-2 to TRBJ2-1; D tentatively reads TRBD1 or TRBD2 (6 bases each). Trimming left V 1 base short and J 7 bases short, with 17 bases between. The length of the CDR3 is 16 residues. Germline loops: CDR1 SGHTA, CDR2 FQGNSA. The DNA for the CDR3 is TGTGCCAGCAGCTTAGTAGTGGGGGGCGCAGGGAATGAGCAGTTCTTC. Translating it yields CASSLVVGGAGNEQFF.

The chain carries TRBV20-1 and TRBJ2-3, with D unclear. The CDR3 runs to 11 residues. Germline V CDR1 and CDR2: DFQATT, SNEGSKA (reference sequence). V lost 3 bases and J 6 bases, leaving 7 bases between the germline ends. The CDR3: CSASKADTQYF. For the CDR3, the DNA is TGCAGTGCTAGCAAGGCGGATACGCAGTATTTT.

A remark on this clonotype: No conserved phenylalanine or tryptophan ends this CDR3, so it is likely a read error. The J gene is TRBJ2-3, the V gene TRBV29-1; the D gene is possibly TRBD2 (5 bases). This CDR3 region has 14 residues. V was trimmed by 7 bases and J by 4 bases, leaving 18 bases between them. The germline CDR1 and CDR2 sequences are SQVTM and ANQGSEA. CDR3 loop: CSALPRGKADTQYL. CDR3 DNA sequence: TGCAGCGCTCTACCCAGAGGGAAAGCAGATACGCAGTATTTA.

This clonotype appeared a few times. The chain joins TRBV20-1 to TRBJ2-2; TRBD2 matches 9 bases. The CDR3 is 16 amino acids. V dropped 0 bases and J dropped 1; count of bases not matched to a gene: 3. Looked up from germline, CDR1 is DFQATT and CDR2 is SNEGSKA (reference sequence). The CDR3 protein is CSARDPTSGNTGELFF. DNA for the CDR3: TGCAGTGCTAGAGATCCGACTAGCGGGAACACCGGGGAGCTGTTTTTT.

V usage is TRBV7-2 and J usage is TRBJ2-3, with D uncertain. The germline CDR1 and CDR2 sequences are SGHTA and FQGNSA. This CDR3 contains 13 residues. The germline V and J ends were trimmed by 7 bases and 1 base, with 9 bases remaining between them. The CDR3 nucleotides read TGTGCCAGCACCTCGGCGCGCACAGATACGCAGTATTTT. Its translation: CASTSARTDTQYF.

J is TRBJ1-5 and V is TRBV29-1; D not certain. The CDR3 consists of 13 residues. CDR1 is SQVTM and CDR2 is ANQGSEA in the germline V gene. Between the trimmed V and J ends, which lost 6 bases and 3 bases, there was a span of 12 bases. CDR3 DNA sequence: TGCAGCGTCTGGGGAGGGAACAATCAGCCCCAGCATTTT. This codes for CSVWGGNNQPQHF.

This clonotype was observed a handful of times. The chain carries TRBV20-1 and TRBJ2-4, with 8 bases that match TRBD1. J was trimmed by 1 base and V by 6 bases; bases with no gene match: 11. Germline V gene sequence: CDR1 DFQATT, CDR2 SNEGSKA (reference sequence). The CDR3 is made up of 16 amino acids. The CDR3 is CSALDLQGVAKNIQYF. DNA for the CDR3: TGCAGTGCCCTCGATTTACAGGGGGTGGCCAAAAACATTCAGTACTTC.

The J gene is TRBJ2-2, the V gene TRBV4-2; 13 bases are shared with TRBD2. The CDR3 spans 18 residues. CDR1 and CDR2 from the germline V gene are LGHNA and YNFKEQ. V lost 0 bases to trimming and J lost 0 bases; unmatched junction nucleotides: 1. This CDR3 reads CASSQDGTSGTNTGELFF. Written as DNA, the CDR3 is TGTGCCAGCAGCCAAGACGGGACTAGCGGGACGAACACCGGGGAGCTGTTTTTT.

The V and J genes are TRBV20-1 and TRBJ2-1; D not resolved. CDR3 size: 11 residues. CDR1 is DFQATT and CDR2 is SNEGSKA in the germline V gene (reference sequence). The V end lost 6 bases, the J end lost 5 bases, and 8 bases lay between the germline ends. The CDR3, as DNA: TGCAGTGCGAAAATAAACAATGAGCAGTTCTTC. Protein: CSAKINNEQFF.

The chain recombines TRBV4-3 with TRBJ2-1; a possible D gene is TRBD2 (6 bases). The CDR3 extends over 19 amino acids. Trimming left V 1 base short and J 3 bases short, with 22 bases between. Looked up from germline, CDR1 is LGHNA and CDR2 is YSLEER. CDR3 bases: TGCGCCAGCAGCCAAGGCGGGTTAGGCGGGAAGCTGAACTACAATGAGCAGTTCTTC. Its protein is CASSQGGLGGKLNYNEQFF.

In this sample, this clonotype turned up a few times. The chain recombines TRBV12-3 or TRBV12-4 with TRBJ1-5; perhaps TRBD1 as D (5 bases). V was clipped by 2 bases and J by 3 bases, with 20 bases between them. This CDR3 spans 18 amino acids. The CDR3 sequence: CASSLWGRGIPHNQPQHF. As DNA, the CDR3 is TGTGCCAGCAGTTTATGGGGTAGGGGCATACCTCACAATCAGCCCCAGCATTTT.

The chain has TRBV12-3 or TRBV12-4 and TRBJ2-1; 7 bases align to TRBD2. The CDR3 sequence is 14 residues long. Losses at the gene ends were 3 bases for V and 6 bases for J; bases not matched to a gene: 5. The DNA for the CDR3 is TGTGCCAGCAGTTTCGCGGGAGTCATCAATGAGCAGTTCTTC. Translated: CASSFAGVINEQFF.

In DNA form, the CDR3 reads TGTGCCAGCAGCCCCGTCATAGGGGAAAAACTGTTTTTT. The encoded protein is CASSPVIGEKLFF. V is TRBV11-2 and J is TRBJ1-4; D unclear. V lost 5 bases and J 8 bases, leaving 12 bases between the germline ends. CDR1 and CDR2 from the germline V gene are SGHAT and FQNNGV. The CDR3 has 13 amino acids.

At least ten counts were recorded for this clonotype. The chain employs TRBV7-2 and TRBJ2-7, with D perhaps assigned TRBD1 or TRBD2 (5 bases each). The V gene lost 1 base and the J gene lost 5 bases, with 12 bases spanning the gap. This CDR3 region has 14 residues. Germline CDR1 reads SGHTA; CDR2 reads FQGNSA. The CDR3 sequence is CASSLVSGTHEQYF. The CDR3, as DNA: TGTGCCAGCAGCTTAGTTTCAGGGACCCACGAGCAGTACTTC.

The chain combines TRBV20-1 with TRBJ2-1; D is ambiguous. The germline V and J ends were trimmed by 4 bases and 4 bases, with 20 bases remaining between them. The germline CDR1 and CDR2 sequences are DFQATT and SNEGSKA (reference sequence). This CDR3 has 16 residues. As DNA, the CDR3 is TGCAGTGCTATACCAGCTGCGACCCTTCCTTACAATGAGCAGTTCTTC. This encodes CSAIPAATLPYNEQFF.

The gene calls are TRBV20-1 and TRBJ2-3; 12 nucleotides line up with TRBD1. CDR3 length: 18 residues. The ends lost 0 bases at V and 4 bases at J; junction bases unmatched: 11. Germline lookup yields CDR1 DFQATT and CDR2 SNEGSKA (reference sequence). CDR3 nucleotides: TGCAGTGCTAGAGATGCAGCCCCCGGGACAGGGGGCTCAGATACGCAGTATTTT. Residues: CSARDAAPGTGGSDTQYF.

This clonotype was observed a handful of times. The chain couples TRBV7-2 to TRBJ2-3; tentatively, D is TRBD1 (6 bases). The ends were cut back, 4 bases at V and 6 bases at J, with 14 bases in the middle. Germline CDR1 SGHTA, CDR2 FQGNSA. CDR3 length: 14 residues. The CDR3 DNA follows: TGTGCCAGCAGCTATGCAGGGGTCGGGGATACGCAGTATTTT. Its translation: CASSYAGVGDTQYF.

The CDR3 reads CASSQGSNEGSYNSPLHF. CDR3 sequence (DNA): TGTGCCAGCAGCCAAGGGAGTAATGAGGGGTCCTATAATTCACCCCTCCACTTT. The genes are TRBV4-2 and TRBJ1-6, with D perhaps matching TRBD1 (5 bases). V lost 1 base and J 1 base, leaving 14 bases between the germline ends. There are 18 residues in the CDR3. Germline CDR1 is LGHNA and CDR2 is YNFKEQ.

V usage is TRBV20-1 and J usage is TRBJ2-1; a possible D gene is TRBD2 (6 bases). The V gene lost 1 base and the J gene lost 4 bases, with 14 bases spanning the gap. The CDR3 length is 15 residues. The germline V gene has CDR1 DFQATT and CDR2 SNEGSKA (reference sequence). The CDR3 sequence is CSARGRTGVYNEQFF. The CDR3 region has the DNA TGCAGTGCTAGAGGACGGACGGGAGTGTACAATGAGCAGTTCTTC.

The chain is built from TRBV12-3 or TRBV12-4 and TRBJ2-7; 11 nucleotides agree with TRBD2. CDR3 size: 14 residues. Losses at the gene ends were 6 bases for V and 1 base for J; bases not matched to a gene: 2. The CDR3 spells CASRSSGGSYEQYF. The CDR3 bases are TGTGCCAGCAGGTCTAGCGGGGGGTCCTACGAGCAGTACTTC.

The table lists this clonotype with a few counts. The V call is TRBV5-1, the J call TRBJ2-7; 7 bases fit TRBD2. Trimming cost V 1 base and J 2 bases; bases outside gene matches: 6. CDR3 length equals 15 residues. Germline lookup yields CDR1 SGHRS and CDR2 YFSETQ. The CDR3 DNA reads as TGCGCCAGCAGCTTGAGTTCGGGAGGAGCCTACGAGCAGTACTTC. Translating it yields CASSLSSGGAYEQYF.

This clonotype was counted once. V and J are TRBV3-1 and TRBJ2-6; D tentatively reads TRBD1 or TRBD2 (6 bases each). The CDR3 loop spans 15 amino acids. V lost 2 bases and J lost 4, with 9 bases in between. Germline values: CDR1 LGHDT, CDR2 YNNKEL (reference sequence). The CDR3 here is CASSQRGLGANVLTF. The CDR3 DNA reads as TGTGCCAGCAGCCAACGGGGGCTCGGGGCCAACGTCCTGACTTTC.

This clonotype was counted only a few times. The CDR3 coding sequence is TGTGCCAGCAGCTTGGCCGATCAGCGACAGACCCCAGAGACCCAGTACTTC. It translates to CASSLADQRQTPETQYF. The chain couples TRBV5-5 to TRBJ2-5; possible D gene TRBD1, 5 bases. Trimming removed 0 bases from V and 4 bases from J, with 19 bases in between. The CDR3 loop spans 17 amino acids. CDR1 is SGHKS and CDR2 is YYEKEE in the germline V gene (reference sequence). Variable domain in full (rest from reference TRBV5-5 and TRBJ2-5): DAGVTQSPTHLIKTRGQQVTLRCSPISGHKSVSWYQQVLGQGPQFIFQYYEKEERGRGNFPDRFSARQFPNYSSELNVNALLLGDSALYLCASSLADQRQTPETQYFGPGTRLLVL.